These 3 T cell receptor beta chains share one sample of origin, sequenced in a study of blood T cell repertoires in COVID-19. Sequencing was performed with immunoSEQ multiplex PCR; in TCRdb, only in-frame clones are kept and a portion is missing. Among about 200,000 clones listed, around 80% were seen once. Sequences were obtained from peripheral blood. These receptor sequences come from a woman between 65 and 79 years old with acute or convalescent COVID-19.

The chain couples TRBV10-3 to TRBJ2-7; 7 bases line up with TRBD1. J gave up 5 bases and V 4 bases, and 11 bases lay outside the gene matches. CDR3 size: 15 residues. Germline loops: CDR1 ENHRY, CDR2 SYGVKD. CDR3 region: CAISAAGTAKNEQYF. The CDR3 nucleotides read TGTGCCATCAGTGCCGCTGGGACAGCAAAAAACGAGCAGTACTTC.

This chain connects TRBV6-2 or TRBV6-3 to TRBJ2-2; D perhaps matches TRBD1 (6 bases). V shed 5 bases and J shed 0 bases, with 13 bases lying between them. CDR3 size: 16 residues. CDR1 and CDR2 from the germline V gene are MNHEY and SVGEGT. As DNA, the CDR3 is TGTGCCAGCAGTCGACTGACAGGAGCGAACACCGGGGAGCTGTTTTTT. Encoded protein: CASSRLTGANTGELFF.

The J gene is TRBJ1-5, the V gene TRBV4-2; 8 nucleotides agree with TRBD1. In germline, CDR1 is LGHNA, CDR2 YNFKEQ. J was trimmed by 7 bases and V by 3 bases; bases with no gene match: 11. The CDR3 is 16 residues long. CDR3 sequence reads: CASSQGQGAGGQPQHF. Here the CDR3 DNA reads TGTGCCAGCAGCCAGGGGCAGGGGGCAGGAGGACAGCCCCAGCATTTT.